A selection of T cell receptor beta chains follows, all from one sample in a study of blood T cell repertoires in COVID-19. Sequencing was performed with immunoSEQ multiplex PCR; in TCRdb, only in-frame clones are kept and a portion is missing. The sample lists about 200,000 clones; roughly four fifths were seen once. The sample was PBMCs or T cells enriched from blood (not recorded which). The receptors come from a middle-aged man who had recovered from COVID-19. CDR3s include the opening cysteine and the closing phenylalanine or tryptophan. D genes are given only for firm matches. A row's size may be missing; if present it is once, few, many or a size class.

v_call	clone_size	j_call	d_call	cdr3_nt	cdr3_aa
TRBV6-5	NA	TRBJ1-1	TRBD1	TGTGCCAGCCAGGGACCCGGACAGGCGAACACTGAAGCTTTCTTT	CASQGPGQANTEAFF
TRBV4-2	NA	TRBJ2-4	NA	TGTGCCAGCAGCCAAGGTACAGGGAAGGAGTACTTC	CASSQGTGKEYF
TRBV7-2	NA	TRBJ2-1	TRBD2	TGTGCCAGCAGCAGACTAGCGGGGGTACGCTCCTACAATGAGCAGTTCTTC	CASSRLAGVRSYNEQFF
TRBV5-4	NA	TRBJ1-1	TRBD1	TGTGCCAGCATGGTTAAGGCAGGGGGCACTGAAGCTTTCTTT	CASMVKAGGTEAFF
TRBV6-2/TRBV6-3	NA	TRBJ2-7	NA	TGTGCCAGCAGTTACGTCAGGGGCCCTATTGAGCAGTACTTC	CASSYVRGPIEQYF
TRBV2	many	TRBJ1-2	NA	TGTGCCAGCAGTGACCCCGGGACACCGCTAACTAAGGGCTACACCTTC	CASSDPGTPLTKGYTF
TRBV28	NA	TRBJ1-1	TRBD1	TGTGCCAGCAGTATGACAGGGTCGGGAGCTTTCTTT	CASSMTGSGAFF
TRBV27	NA	TRBJ1-6	NA	TGTGCCAGCAGTTTAAGACGACAAGGGAGCTCACCCCTCCACTTT	CASSLRRQGSSPLHF
TRBV2	NA	TRBJ2-7	NA	TGTGCCAGCAGTGCTCAGGGAATCGGGTACGAGCAGTACTTC	CASSAQGIGYEQYF
TRBV2	few	TRBJ2-2	TRBD1	TGTGCCAGCAGTGGCGGTTTGGGACAGAGTCACGCGAACACCGGGGAGCTGTTTTTT	CASSGGLGQSHANTGELFF
TRBV10-3	NA	TRBJ1-2	NA	TGTGCCATCAGTGATGCTGCAGCGAGCTATGGCTACACCTTC	CAISDAAASYGYTF
TRBV12-3/TRBV12-4	NA	TRBJ2-7	NA	TGTGCCAGCAGTTTCCACTCCTACGAGCAGTACTTC	CASSFHSYEQYF
TRBV5-1	NA	TRBJ1-4	TRBD1	TGCGCCAGCAGCACCGGGACAGGGGCGACTAATGAAAAACTGTTTTTT	CASSTGTGATNEKLFF
TRBV29-1	NA	TRBJ1-3	TRBD1	TGCAGCGTTGAAGCTCCCCCAGGACAGGGCTCTGGAAACACCATATATTTT	CSVEAPPGQGSGNTIYF
TRBV3-1/TRBV3-2	NA	TRBJ2-1	NA	TGTGCCAGCAGCCGGGGGGGGCCTGAGCAGTTCTTC	CASSRGGPEQFF
TRBV12-3/TRBV12-4	NA	TRBJ1-1	TRBD1	TGTGCCAGCAGTTCGACAGGGCGGACTGAAGCTTTCTTT	CASSSTGRTEAFF
TRBV14	NA	TRBJ1-2	NA	TGTGCCAGCAGCCAAGCACCAGGTGGCTACACCTTC	CASSQAPGGYTF
TRBV6-5	few	TRBJ2-7	TRBD1	TGTGCCAGCAGAGTCACAGGGGATTACTACGAGCAGTACTTC	CASRVTGDYYEQYF
TRBV4-1	NA	TRBJ1-4	TRBD1	TGCGCCAGCAGCCAAACCGGGACAGACCGAGGGAAACTGTTTTTT	CASSQTGTDRGKLFF
TRBV20-1	NA	TRBJ2-1	TRBD2	TGCAGTGCTAGTCGGCTAGCGGGGAACAATGAGCAGTTCTTC	CSASRLAGNNEQFF
TRBV5-6	NA	TRBJ1-3	NA	TGTGCCAGCAGCGAGGACATACTGAGAAACACCATATATTTT	CASSEDILRNTIYF
TRBV7-2	NA	TRBJ2-3	NA	TGTGCCAGCAGCGCAGGACACGGCAGCACAGATACGCAGTATTTT	CASSAGHGSTDTQYF
TRBV9	NA	TRBJ1-2	NA	TGTGCCAGCAGCGCTGGGGGGACCCTCCTTGGGGATGGCTACACCTTC	CASSAGGTLLGDGYTF
TRBV5-6	few	TRBJ2-1	TRBD2	TGTGCCAGCAGCCTCCTAGCGGGGGGGCCCTATGAGCAGTTCTTC	CASSLLAGGPYEQFF
TRBV28	NA	TRBJ1-4	NA	TGTGCCAGCAGTCTCTCCCTTGAAAAACTGTTTTTT	CASSLSLEKLFF
TRBV2	NA	TRBJ1-4	NA	TGTGCCAGCAGCGCCGGGGGTTCTAATGAAAAACTGTTTTTT	CASSAGGSNEKLFF
TRBV19	NA	TRBJ2-1	TRBD2	TGTGCCAGTAGTTCCAGCGGGGGCCGGTTCTTC	CASSSSGGRFF
TRBV19	NA	TRBJ2-3	TRBD2	TGTGCCAGTAGCATGAGCGGGGGGGCAACAGATACGCAGTATTTT	CASSMSGGATDTQYF
TRBV12-3/TRBV12-4	once	TRBJ1-2	NA	TGTGCCAGCAGCCGGTCGGGTGGCTACACCTTC	CASSRSGGYTF
TRBV5-1	NA	TRBJ2-3	TRBD2	TGCGCCAGCAGCTGGAGCGGGGGAAGCACAGATACGCAGTATTTT	CASSWSGGSTDTQYF
TRBV6-1	NA	TRBJ2-3	TRBD2	TGTGCCAGCAGTGAATTGGGACTAGCGGTCGATACGCAGTATTTT	CASSELGLAVDTQYF
TRBV4-2	NA	TRBJ2-2	NA	TGTGCCAGCAGCCAAGCGACAGTGAACACCGGGGAGCTGTTTTTT	CASSQATVNTGELFF
TRBV5-1	NA	TRBJ1-3	NA	TGCGCCAGCAGCGGAACAGGGTCAGGAAACACCATATATTTT	CASSGTGSGNTIYF
TRBV5-4	NA	TRBJ2-6	NA	TGTGCCAGCAGCCCGTTACTCGTCTCTGGGGCCAACGTCCTGACTTTC	CASSPLLVSGANVLTF
TRBV2	NA	TRBJ1-5	NA	TGTGCCAGCAGTGAAGTGGGGGGGTATCAGCCCCAGCATTTT	CASSEVGGYQPQHF
TRBV7-9	NA	TRBJ2-1	NA	TGTGCCAGCAGCCCCTACTTGGGGGGAGACAATGAGCAGTTCTTC	CASSPYLGGDNEQFF
TRBV30	many	TRBJ2-4	NA	TGTGCCTGGAGTGTATCCAGGAAAAACATTCAGTACTTC	CAWSVSRKNIQYF
TRBV11-2	few	TRBJ2-1	TRBD2	TGTGCCAGCAGCTTGGGACTAGCGGGGAGGAATGAGCAGTTCTTC	CASSLGLAGRNEQFF
TRBV7-9	NA	TRBJ2-3	NA	TGTGCCAGCAGCCTCGTAACGCAGTATTTT	CASSLVTQYF
TRBV28	NA	TRBJ1-2	TRBD1	TGTGCCAGTACTCAGGGACAGGGGGGCTACACCTTC	CASTQGQGGYTF
TRBV4-2	NA	TRBJ1-1	NA	TGTGCCAGCAGCCAAGAAGGCGGGGTGGCTTTCTTT	CASSQEGGVAFF
TRBV19	NA	TRBJ1-3	NA	TGTGCCAGTAGTCCCCAACAGGGTACAGGAAACACCATATATTTT	CASSPQQGTGNTIYF
TRBV4-1	once	TRBJ2-1	NA	TGCGCCAGCAGCCCGGGAAATGAGCAGTTCTTC	CASSPGNEQFF
TRBV27	NA	TRBJ2-7	TRBD1	TGTGCCAGCAGTTCGATCCAGGGGGCGCAGCAGTACTTC	CASSSIQGAQQYF